This TCR beta chain was sequenced during a study of blood T cell repertoires in COVID-19. Study background: COVID-19 samples from acute and convalescent phases originated in the United States, Italy and Spain.

Per the original methods: Amplification with reference gene primers provided the estimates of nucleated cell counts. TCRdb's copy holds only in-frame clones and misses some; the assay was immunoSEQ multiplex PCR. V and J calls and clone size come straight from that table; D and trimming were deduced from the DNA. The sample has 650,000 to 800,000 clones, around 90% seen once; the top ten hold 0.2% to 0.3%. The junction had 5 bases not matched to a gene; V was cut back by 5 bases and J by 1 base. CDR3 size: 16 residues. In germline, CDR1 is SGHAT, CDR2 FQNNGV. The specimen was peripheral blood. The TCR originated in a woman under 30 with acute or convalescent COVID-19. This rearrangement joins TRBV11-2 to TRBJ2-3, with 11 nucleotides matching TRBD2. The CDR3 protein is CASSPRLAGRTDTQYF. For the CDR3, the DNA is TGTGCCAGCAGCCCCCGACTAGCGGGGCGCACAGATACGCAGTATTTT.